This TCR beta chain is drawn from a study of beta chain features in type 1 diabetes. Expressed TCRB transcripts got sequenced, as all isolated RNA was reverse transcribed. Produced via immunoSEQ multiplex PCR; TCRdb's table is partial and in-frame only. The top ten clones hold about 0.097% of a sample with 680,000 or so clones, 15% to 19% of them seen once. Germline-derived CDR1 and CDR2 are SGHTA and FQGNSA. V shed 5 bases and J shed 8 bases, with 18 bases lying between them. The CDR3 extends over 15 amino acids. The chain employs TRBV7-2 and TRBJ1-4; the D is unclear. Source material: naive CD4+ T cells from blood. This clonotype was obtained from a young man in good health. The DNA of the CDR3 is TGTGCCAGCAGCCGCGGCGGAGCTCAAGGGGAAAAACTGTTTTTT. Its translation: CASSRGGAQGEKLFF.